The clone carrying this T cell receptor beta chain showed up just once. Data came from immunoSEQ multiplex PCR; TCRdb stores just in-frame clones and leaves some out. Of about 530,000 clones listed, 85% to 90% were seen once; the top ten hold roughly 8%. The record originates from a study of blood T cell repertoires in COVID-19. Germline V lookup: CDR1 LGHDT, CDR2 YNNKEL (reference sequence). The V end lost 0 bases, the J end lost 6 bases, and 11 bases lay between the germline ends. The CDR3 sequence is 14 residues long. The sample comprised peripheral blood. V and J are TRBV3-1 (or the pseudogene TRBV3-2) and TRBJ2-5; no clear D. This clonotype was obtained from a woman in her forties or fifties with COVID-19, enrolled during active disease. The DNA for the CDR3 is TGTGCCAGCAGCCAAGACAGTGCAGTACAGACCCAGTACTTC. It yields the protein CASSQDSAVQTQYF.